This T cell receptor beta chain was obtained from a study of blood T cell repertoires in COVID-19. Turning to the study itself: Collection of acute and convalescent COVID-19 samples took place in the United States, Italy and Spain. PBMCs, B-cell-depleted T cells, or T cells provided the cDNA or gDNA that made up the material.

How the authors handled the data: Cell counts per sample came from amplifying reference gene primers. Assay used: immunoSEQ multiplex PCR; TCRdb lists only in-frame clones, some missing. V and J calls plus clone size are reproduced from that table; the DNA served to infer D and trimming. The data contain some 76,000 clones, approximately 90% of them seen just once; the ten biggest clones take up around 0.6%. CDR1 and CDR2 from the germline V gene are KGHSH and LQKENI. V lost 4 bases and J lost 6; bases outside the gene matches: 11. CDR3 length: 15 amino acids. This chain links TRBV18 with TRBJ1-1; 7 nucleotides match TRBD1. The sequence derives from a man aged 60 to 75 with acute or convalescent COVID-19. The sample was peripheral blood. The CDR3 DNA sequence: TGTGCCAGCTCACTACGACAGGGAATCTCTGCTGAAGCTTTCTTT. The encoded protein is CASSLRQGISAEAFF.